Listed below are T cell receptor beta chains from one sample, sequenced in a study of blood T cell repertoires in COVID-19. Clones were read by immunoSEQ multiplex PCR, and TCRdb kept only the in-frame ones, dropping some. The sample shows under 100,000 clones, about 89% of them seen only once. The sample was peripheral blood. Source of these receptors: a man in his sixties with COVID-19, enrolled during active disease. Each CDR3 is given with its conserved first and last residue. The D gene is left open where the match is weak.

v_call	j_call	d_call	cdr3_aa
TRBV19	TRBJ1-5	NA	CASSPESNQPQHF
TRBV6-6	TRBJ2-7	NA	CASSYAGSQDEQYF
TRBV5-1	TRBJ2-7	TRBD2	CASSPLTSGRYEQYF
TRBV12-5	TRBJ2-1	TRBD1	CASGWDRESNEQFF
TRBV5-1	TRBJ1-4	NA	CASSFTRQTANEKLFF
TRBV9	TRBJ1-4	NA	CASSGQLHEKLFF
TRBV19	TRBJ1-3	NA	CASSIVGTPGNTIYF
TRBV29-1	TRBJ2-2	TRBD2	CSVDLGGSPTGELFF
TRBV7-9	TRBJ2-7	NA	CASSPEGTLHEQYF
TRBV7-2	TRBJ1-1	NA	CASSLQGPNTEAFF
TRBV30	TRBJ1-3	NA	CAWSVHGNTIYF
TRBV9	TRBJ2-2	TRBD2	CASSVDSGNWGELFF
TRBV2	TRBJ2-3	TRBD1	CASNRGTVSTDTQYF
TRBV6-5	TRBJ1-1	TRBD1	CASGQTGAVTEAFF
TRBV5-8	TRBJ1-2	NA	CASSILYGYTF
TRBV6-5	TRBJ2-3	TRBD1	CASGLRGTGASDTQYF
TRBV30	TRBJ2-3	TRBD2	CAWVEGLAGGADTQYF
TRBV25-1	TRBJ2-5	TRBD1	CASSDHSRDREVEETQYF
TRBV12-5	TRBJ2-7	NA	CASGPEGRPYEQYF
TRBV28	TRBJ1-6	TRBD1	CASSRTGDNSPLHF
TRBV19	TRBJ1-3	TRBD1	CASSIGTEGNTIYF
TRBV11-1	TRBJ2-7	TRBD1	CASSPDRDVRRDF
TRBV18	TRBJ1-2	TRBD1	CASTAPGQFPPRGGYTF
TRBV18	TRBJ1-5	NA	CASSLRAGGNQPQHF
TRBV24-1	TRBJ2-1	NA	CATSEPTEVNEQFF
TRBV6-5	TRBJ1-4	TRBD1	CASKTAAGGEKLFF
TRBV30	TRBJ1-2	TRBD1	CASKLQGATIYGYTF
TRBV5-1	TRBJ1-1	TRBD1	CASREQGAANTEAFF
TRBV5-1	TRBJ1-5	TRBD1	CASSLDTGGNQPQHF
TRBV10-3	TRBJ1-5	TRBD1	CAISDSRDRGQPQHF
TRBV14	TRBJ1-1	NA	CASSQGRWEDSRHTEAFF
TRBV11-3	TRBJ2-7	NA	CASTSTGPYEQYF
TRBV6-5	TRBJ2-2	TRBD2	CASSSGLARTGELFF
TRBV7-6	TRBJ2-7	TRBD2	CASSQGRASGGNEQYF
TRBV6-4	TRBJ2-6	NA	CVCRGVYLWANVLTF
TRBV28	TRBJ1-1	NA	CASSAPGDTEAFF
TRBV28	TRBJ1-1	TRBD1	CASSFPSGGGTEAFF
TRBV4-3	TRBJ2-1	TRBD2	CASSQAFGTSGKDEQFF
TRBV19	TRBJ2-1	NA	CASSIQSRSEQFF
TRBV28	TRBJ1-5	NA	CASSSNRAYSNQPQHF
TRBV7-2	TRBJ2-3	NA	CASSSLSGASTDTQYF
TRBV6-2/TRBV6-3	TRBJ2-2	NA	CASSPGPSPHTGELFF
TRBV5-4	TRBJ2-5	TRBD2	CASSSRLAARETQYF
TRBV7-6	TRBJ1-1	NA	CASRGRGTEAFF
TRBV19	TRBJ1-4	TRBD1	CASSGRTGGYNNEKLFF
TRBV6-2/TRBV6-3	TRBJ2-1	TRBD2	CASSYASGGGKGYEQFF
TRBV7-3	TRBJ2-5	TRBD2	CASSIGTSRGETQYF
TRBV3-1/TRBV3-2	TRBJ2-7	TRBD2	CASSQGGRGGEQYF
TRBV2	TRBJ1-2	TRBD1	CASSGWGQGAVGYTF
TRBV7-3	TRBJ2-2	TRBD1	CASSPDRDRELFF
TRBV11-2	TRBJ1-5	NA	CASTRGIGNQPQHF